What follows describes a single T cell receptor (beta chain). MiXCR, run by TCRdb on the 5' RACE reads, gives a single entry per CDR3 protein. The sample has about 520,000 distinct CDR3 sequences, about 20% seen once. The data derive from a study of identical twins. Every one of the donors was a healthy Caucasian. Germline V gene lookup returns CDR1 SEHNR and CDR2 FQNEAQ (reference sequence). Between the trimmed V and J ends, which lost 2 bases and 12 bases, there was a span of 20 bases. The length of the CDR3 is 15 residues. This sample also appeared in a second study, on T cells expressing NK-cell markers. From that second work: Beta-chain profiling covered CD3+CD56+NKG2C+, CD3+CD56+NKG2C- and CD3+CD56-NKG2C+ sorted subsets.

The sample was CD4+ T cells sorted from blood. The chain employs TRBV7-9 and TRBJ2-1, with a tentative D call TRBD2 (7 bases). This sequence originates from a woman aged 18-30 years in good health. CDR3: CASSLPGGHWSGQFF. Written as DNA, the CDR3 is TGTGCCAGCAGCTTACCCGGGGGGCATTGGTCCGGGCAGTTCTTC.